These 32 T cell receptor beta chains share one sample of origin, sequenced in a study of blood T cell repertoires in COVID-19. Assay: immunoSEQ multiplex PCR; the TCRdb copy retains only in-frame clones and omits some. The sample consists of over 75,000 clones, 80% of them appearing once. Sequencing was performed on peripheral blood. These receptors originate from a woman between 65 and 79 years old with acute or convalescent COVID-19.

The CDR3, as DNA: TGTGCCAGCAGCCCCCGGGTGGGTCAGAATGAGCAGTTCTTC. Residues: CASSPRVGQNEQFF. V and J are TRBV11-2 and TRBJ2-1; D is unclear. Germline CDR1 reads SGHAT; CDR2 reads FQNNGV. Trimming removed 5 bases from V and 7 bases from J, with 15 bases in between. The CDR3 is 14 residues long.

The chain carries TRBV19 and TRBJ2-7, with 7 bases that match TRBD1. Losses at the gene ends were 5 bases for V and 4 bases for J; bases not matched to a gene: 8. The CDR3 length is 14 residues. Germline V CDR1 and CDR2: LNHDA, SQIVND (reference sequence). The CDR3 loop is CASSPRTGGYEQYF. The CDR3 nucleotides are TGTGCCAGTAGTCCCCGGACAGGAGGTTACGAGCAGTACTTC.

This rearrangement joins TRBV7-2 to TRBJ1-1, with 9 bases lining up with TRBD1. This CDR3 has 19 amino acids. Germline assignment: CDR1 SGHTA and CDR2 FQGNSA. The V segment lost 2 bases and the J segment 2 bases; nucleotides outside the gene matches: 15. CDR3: CASSLSLGGTGRGNTEAFF. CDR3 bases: TGTGCCAGCAGCTTATCTCTAGGCGGGACAGGGCGGGGAAACACTGAAGCTTTCTTT.

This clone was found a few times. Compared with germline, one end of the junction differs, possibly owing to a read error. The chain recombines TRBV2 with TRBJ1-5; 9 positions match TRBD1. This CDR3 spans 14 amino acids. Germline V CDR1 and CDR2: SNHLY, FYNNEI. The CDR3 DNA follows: TGTGCCAGCAGTAAAGCGGGACAGGGTCAGCCCCAGCATTTT. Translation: CASSKAGQGQPQHF.

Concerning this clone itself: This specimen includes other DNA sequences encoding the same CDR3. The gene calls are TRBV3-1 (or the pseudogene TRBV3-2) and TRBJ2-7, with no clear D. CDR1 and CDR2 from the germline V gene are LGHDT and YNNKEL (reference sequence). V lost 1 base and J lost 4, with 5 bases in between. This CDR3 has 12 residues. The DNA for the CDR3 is TGTGCCAGCAGCCAAGTTCGGTACGAGCAGTACTTC. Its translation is CASSQVRYEQYF.

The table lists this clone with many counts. The CDR3 region has the DNA TGTGCCAGCAGCCAAGGGCTAGCTGGTCCCTACGAGCAGTACTTC. Translating it yields CASSQGLAGPYEQYF. This chain connects TRBV7-3 to TRBJ2-7; TRBD2 might be the D (5 bases). The V and J ends lost 5 bases and 2 bases respectively, with 16 bases between them. There are 15 residues in the CDR3. Germline V gives CDR1 SGHTA, CDR2 FQGTGA.

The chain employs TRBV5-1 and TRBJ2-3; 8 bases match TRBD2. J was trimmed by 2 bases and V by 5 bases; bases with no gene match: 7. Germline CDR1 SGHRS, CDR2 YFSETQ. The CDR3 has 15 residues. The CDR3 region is CASRSGGQLTDTQYF. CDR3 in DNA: TGCGCCAGCAGGTCGGGGGGGCAGCTCACAGATACGCAGTATTTT.

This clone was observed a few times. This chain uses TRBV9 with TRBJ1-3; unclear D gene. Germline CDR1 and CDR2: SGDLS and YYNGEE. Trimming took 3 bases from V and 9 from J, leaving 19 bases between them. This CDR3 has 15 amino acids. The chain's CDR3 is CASSAEEVLVSTIYF. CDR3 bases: TGTGCCAGCAGCGCCGAAGAGGTCCTGGTCAGCACCATATATTTT.

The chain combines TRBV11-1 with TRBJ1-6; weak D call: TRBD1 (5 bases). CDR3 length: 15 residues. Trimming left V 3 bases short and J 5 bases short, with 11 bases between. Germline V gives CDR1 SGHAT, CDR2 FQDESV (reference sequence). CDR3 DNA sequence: TGTGCCAGCAGCTTGTCGGACACTAATAATTCACCCCTCCACTTT. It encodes CASSLSDTNNSPLHF.

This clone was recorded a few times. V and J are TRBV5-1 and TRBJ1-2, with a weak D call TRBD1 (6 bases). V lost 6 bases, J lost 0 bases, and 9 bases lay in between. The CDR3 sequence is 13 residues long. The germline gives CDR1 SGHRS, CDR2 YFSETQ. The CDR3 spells CASKQGANYGYTF. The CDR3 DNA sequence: TGCGCCAGCAAACAGGGAGCTAACTATGGCTACACCTTC.

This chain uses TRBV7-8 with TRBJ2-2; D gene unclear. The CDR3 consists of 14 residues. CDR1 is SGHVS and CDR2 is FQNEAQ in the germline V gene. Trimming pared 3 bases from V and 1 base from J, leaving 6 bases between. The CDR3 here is CASSFFGNTGELFF. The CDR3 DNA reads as TGTGCCAGCAGCTTCTTCGGGAACACCGGGGAGCTGTTTTTT.

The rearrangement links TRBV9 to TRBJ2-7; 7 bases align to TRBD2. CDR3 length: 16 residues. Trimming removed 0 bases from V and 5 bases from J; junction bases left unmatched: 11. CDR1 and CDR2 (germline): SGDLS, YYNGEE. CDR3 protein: CASSVGLAAAEDEQYF. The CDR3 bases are TGTGCCAGCAGCGTAGGGCTAGCGGCCGCGGAGGACGAGCAGTACTTC.

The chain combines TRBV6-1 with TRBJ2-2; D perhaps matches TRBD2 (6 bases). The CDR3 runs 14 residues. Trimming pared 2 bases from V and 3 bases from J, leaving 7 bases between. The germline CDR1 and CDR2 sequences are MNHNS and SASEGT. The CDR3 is CASSETGDTGELFF. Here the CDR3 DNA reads TGTGCCAGCAGTGAAACGGGGGACACCGGGGAGCTGTTTTTT.

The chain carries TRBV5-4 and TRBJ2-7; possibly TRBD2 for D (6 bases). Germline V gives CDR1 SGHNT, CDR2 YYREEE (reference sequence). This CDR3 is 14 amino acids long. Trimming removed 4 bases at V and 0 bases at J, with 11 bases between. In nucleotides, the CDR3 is TGTGCCAGCAGCAAGGACGGGGGCTCCTACGAGCAGTACTTC. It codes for CASSKDGGSYEQYF.

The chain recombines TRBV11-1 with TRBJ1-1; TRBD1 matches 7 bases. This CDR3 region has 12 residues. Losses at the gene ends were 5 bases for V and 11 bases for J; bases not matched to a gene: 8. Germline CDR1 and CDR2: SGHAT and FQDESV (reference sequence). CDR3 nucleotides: TGTGCCAGCAGCCCGGGACAGTTGGACGCTTTCTTT. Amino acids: CASSPGQLDAFF. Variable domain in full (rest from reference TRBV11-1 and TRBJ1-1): EAEVAQSPRYKITEKSQAVAFWCDPISGHATLYWYRQILGQGPELLVQFQDESVVDDSQLPKDRFSAERLKGVDSTLKIQPAELGDSAMYLCASSPGQLDAFFGQGTRLTVV.

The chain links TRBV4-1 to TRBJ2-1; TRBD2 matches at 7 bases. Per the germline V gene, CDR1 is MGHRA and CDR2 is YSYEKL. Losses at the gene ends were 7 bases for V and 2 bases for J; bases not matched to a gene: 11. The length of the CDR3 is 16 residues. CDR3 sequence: CASTPGLADTYNEQFF. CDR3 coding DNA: TGCGCCAGCACCCCCGGGCTAGCGGACACCTACAATGAGCAGTTCTTC.

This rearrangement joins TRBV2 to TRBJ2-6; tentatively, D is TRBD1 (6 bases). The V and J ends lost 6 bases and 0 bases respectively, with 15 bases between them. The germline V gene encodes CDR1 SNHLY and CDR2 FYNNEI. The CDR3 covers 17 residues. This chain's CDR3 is CASRLPGHGSGANVLTF. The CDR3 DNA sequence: TGTGCCAGCAGATTACCGGGACATGGCTCTGGGGCCAACGTCCTGACTTTC.

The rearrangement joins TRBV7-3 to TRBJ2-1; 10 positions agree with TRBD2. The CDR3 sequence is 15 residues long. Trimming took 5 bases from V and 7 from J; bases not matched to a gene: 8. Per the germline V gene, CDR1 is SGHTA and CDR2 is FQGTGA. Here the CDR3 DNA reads TGTGCCAGCAGCGACGGGGGACTAGCGAGGAATGAGCAGTTCTTC. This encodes CASSDGGLARNEQFF. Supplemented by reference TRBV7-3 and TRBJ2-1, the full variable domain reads GAGVSQTPSNKVTEKGKYVELRCDPISGHTALYWYRQSLGQGPEFLIYFQGTGAADDSGLPNDRFFAVRPEGSVSTLKIQRTERGDSAVYLCASSDGGLARNEQFFGPGTRLTVL.

The CDR3 sequence: CASSPWTSGDNNEQFF. CDR3 bases: TGTGCCAGCAGCCCATGGACTAGCGGGGATAATAATGAGCAGTTCTTC. The chain links TRBV28 to TRBJ2-1; TRBD2 matches 12 bases. The CDR3 is 16 residues long. V was clipped by 6 bases and J by 7 bases; unmatched bases: 10. Per the germline V gene, CDR1 is MDHEN and CDR2 is SYDVKM.

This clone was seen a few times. This CDR3 is CAWKQGRNEKLFF. Here the CDR3 DNA reads TGTGCCTGGAAACAGGGCCGAAATGAAAAACTGTTTTTT. The chain couples TRBV30 to TRBJ1-4, with a tentative D call TRBD1 (6 bases). Trimming removed 4 bases at V and 5 bases at J, with 11 bases between. In germline, CDR1 is GTSNPN, CDR2 SVGIG (reference sequence). CDR3 length: 13 amino acids. Variable domain in full (rest from reference TRBV30 and TRBJ1-4): SQTIHQWPATLVQPVGSPLSLECTVEGTSNPNLYWYRQAAGRGLQLLFYSVGIGQISSEVPQNLSASRPQDRQFILSSKKLLLSDSGFYLCAWKQGRNEKLFFGSGTQLSVL.

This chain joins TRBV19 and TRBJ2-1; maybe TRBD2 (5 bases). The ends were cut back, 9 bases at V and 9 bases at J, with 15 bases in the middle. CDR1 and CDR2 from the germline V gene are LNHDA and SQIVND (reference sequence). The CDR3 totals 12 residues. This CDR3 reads CASGVPPGEQFF. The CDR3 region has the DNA TGTGCCAGCGGGGTACCACCAGGTGAGCAGTTCTTC.

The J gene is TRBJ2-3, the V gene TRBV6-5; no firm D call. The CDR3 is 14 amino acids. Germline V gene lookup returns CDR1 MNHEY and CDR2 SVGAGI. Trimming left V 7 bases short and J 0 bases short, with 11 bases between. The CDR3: CASTHSGSTDTQYF. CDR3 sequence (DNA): TGTGCCAGCACTCACAGTGGTAGCACAGATACGCAGTATTTT.

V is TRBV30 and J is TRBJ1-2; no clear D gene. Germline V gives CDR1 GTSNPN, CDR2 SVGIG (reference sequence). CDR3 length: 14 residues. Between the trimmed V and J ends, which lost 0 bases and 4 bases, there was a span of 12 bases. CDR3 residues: CAWSVQLGSYGYTF. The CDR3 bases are TGTGCCTGGAGTGTACAGCTTGGGTCCTATGGCTACACCTTC.

The CDR3 DNA sequence: TGTGCCAGCAGCGCCCCGGGGGGGCGCACAGATACGCAGTATTTT. It codes for CASSAPGGRTDTQYF. This sequence joins TRBV13 and TRBJ2-3, with 8 bases identical to TRBD2. The CDR3 loop spans 15 amino acids. Trimming at V came to 5 bases and at J to 1 base, leaving 5 bases not matched to a gene. In germline, CDR1 is PRHDT, CDR2 FYEKMQ (reference sequence). The full variable domain, in which reference TRBV13 and TRBJ2-3 provide the parts outside the CDR3, is AAGVIQSPRHLIKEKRETATLKCYPIPRHDTVYWYQQGPGQDPQFLISFYEKMQSDKGSIPDRFSAQQFSDYHSELNMSSLELGDSALYFCASSAPGGRTDTQYFGPGTRLTVL.

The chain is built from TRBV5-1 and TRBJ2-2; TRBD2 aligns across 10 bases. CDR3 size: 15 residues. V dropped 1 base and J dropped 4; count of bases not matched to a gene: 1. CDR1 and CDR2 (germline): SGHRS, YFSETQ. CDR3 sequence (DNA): TGCGCCAGCAGCTTGACTAGCGGGGCCACCGGGGAGCTGTTTTTT. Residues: CASSLTSGATGELFF.

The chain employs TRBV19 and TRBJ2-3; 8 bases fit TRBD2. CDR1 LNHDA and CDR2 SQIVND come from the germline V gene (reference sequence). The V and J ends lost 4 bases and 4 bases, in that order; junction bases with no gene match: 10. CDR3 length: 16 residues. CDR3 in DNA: TGTGCCAGTAGTAAACCGGGACTAGATTTGGCAGATACGCAGTATTTT. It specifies CASSKPGLDLADTQYF. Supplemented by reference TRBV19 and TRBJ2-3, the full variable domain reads DGGITQSPKYLFRKEGQNVTLSCEQNLNHDAMYWYRQDPGQGLRLIYYSQIVNDFQKGDIAEGYSVSREKKESFPLTVTSAQKNPTAFYLCASSKPGLDLADTQYFGPGTRLTVL.

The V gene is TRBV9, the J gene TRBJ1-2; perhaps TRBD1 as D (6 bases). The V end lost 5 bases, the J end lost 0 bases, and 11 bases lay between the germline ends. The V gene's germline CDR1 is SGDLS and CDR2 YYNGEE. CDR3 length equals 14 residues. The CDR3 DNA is TGTGCCAGCAGGCGTGGGGGCTCTAACTATGGCTACACCTTC. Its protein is CASRRGGSNYGYTF. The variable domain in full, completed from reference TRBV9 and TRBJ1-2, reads DSGVTQTPKHLITATGQRVTLRCSPRSGDLSVYWYQQSLDQGLQFLIQYYNGEERAKGNILERFSAQQFPDLHSELNLSSLELGDSALYFCASRRGGSNYGYTFGSGTRLTVV.

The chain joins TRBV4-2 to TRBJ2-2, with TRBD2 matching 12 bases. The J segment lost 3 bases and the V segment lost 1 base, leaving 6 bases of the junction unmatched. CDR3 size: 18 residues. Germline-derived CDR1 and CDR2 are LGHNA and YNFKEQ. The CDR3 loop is CASSQVGLAGGHTGELFF. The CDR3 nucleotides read TGTGCCAGCAGCCAAGTTGGGCTAGCGGGAGGGCACACCGGGGAGCTGTTTTTT.

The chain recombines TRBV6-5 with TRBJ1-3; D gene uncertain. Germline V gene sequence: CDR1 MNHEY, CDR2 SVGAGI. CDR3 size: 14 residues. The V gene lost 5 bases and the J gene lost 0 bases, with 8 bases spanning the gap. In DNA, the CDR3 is TGTGCCAGCAGTACTCCGGGCTCTGGAAACACCATATATTTT. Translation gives CASSTPGSGNTIYF.

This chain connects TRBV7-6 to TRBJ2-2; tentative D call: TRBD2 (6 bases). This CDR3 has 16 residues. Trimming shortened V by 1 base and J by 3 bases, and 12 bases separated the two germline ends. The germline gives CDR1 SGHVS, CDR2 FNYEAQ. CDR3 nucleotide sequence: TGTGCCAGCAGCTTAGGAGCTGGGGGGTACACCGGGGAGCTGTTTTTT. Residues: CASSLGAGGYTGELFF.

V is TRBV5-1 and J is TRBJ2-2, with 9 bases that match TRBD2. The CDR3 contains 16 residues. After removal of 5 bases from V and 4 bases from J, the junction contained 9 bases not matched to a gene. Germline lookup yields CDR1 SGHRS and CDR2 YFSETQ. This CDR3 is CASSFSGTSFTGELFF. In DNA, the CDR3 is TGCGCCAGCAGTTTCTCCGGGACTAGCTTCACCGGGGAGCTGTTTTTT.

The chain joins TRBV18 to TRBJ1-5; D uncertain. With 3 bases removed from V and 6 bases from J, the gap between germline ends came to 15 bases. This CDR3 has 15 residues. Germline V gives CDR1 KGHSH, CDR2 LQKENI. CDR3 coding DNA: TGTGCCAGCTCACCGACGAGAGTAGCAAGTCAGCCCCAGCATTTT. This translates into CASSPTRVASQPQHF.